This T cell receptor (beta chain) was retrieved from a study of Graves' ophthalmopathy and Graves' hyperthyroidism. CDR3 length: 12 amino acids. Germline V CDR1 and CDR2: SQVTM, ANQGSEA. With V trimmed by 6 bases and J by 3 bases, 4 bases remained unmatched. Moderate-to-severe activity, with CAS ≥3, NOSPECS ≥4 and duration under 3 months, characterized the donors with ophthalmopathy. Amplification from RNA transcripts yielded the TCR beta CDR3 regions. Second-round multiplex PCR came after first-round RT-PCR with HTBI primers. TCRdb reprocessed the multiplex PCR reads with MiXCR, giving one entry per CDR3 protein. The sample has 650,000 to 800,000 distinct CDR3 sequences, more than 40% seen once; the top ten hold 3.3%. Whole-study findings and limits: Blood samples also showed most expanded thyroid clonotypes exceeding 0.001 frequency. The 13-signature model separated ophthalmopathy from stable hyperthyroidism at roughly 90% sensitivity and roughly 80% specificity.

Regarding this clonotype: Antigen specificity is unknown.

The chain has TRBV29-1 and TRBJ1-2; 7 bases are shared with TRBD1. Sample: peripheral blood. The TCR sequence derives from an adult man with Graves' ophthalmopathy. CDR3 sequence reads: CSVPQGYYGYTF. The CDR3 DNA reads TGCAGCGTCCCACAGGGGTACTATGGCTACACCTTC.